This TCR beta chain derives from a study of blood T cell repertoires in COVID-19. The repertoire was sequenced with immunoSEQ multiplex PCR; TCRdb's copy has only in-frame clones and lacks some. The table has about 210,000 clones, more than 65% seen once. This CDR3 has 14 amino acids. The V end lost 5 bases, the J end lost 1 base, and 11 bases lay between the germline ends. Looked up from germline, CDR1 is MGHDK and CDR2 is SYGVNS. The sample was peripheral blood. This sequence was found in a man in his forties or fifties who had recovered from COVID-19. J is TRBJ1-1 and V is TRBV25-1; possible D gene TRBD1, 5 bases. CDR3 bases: TGTGCCAGCAGTACTTTGCAGGGGAACACTGAAGCTTTCTTT. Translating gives CASSTLQGNTEAFF.